This TCR beta chain comes out of a study of neurological immune-mediated disorders. Across the study: A relapsing-remitting course was seen in about 90% of the roughly 35 multiple sclerosis patients and a secondary progressive course in 3.

Via MiXCR, TCRdb re-called the 5' RACE reads, giving one row per CDR3 protein. The repertoire has 30,000 to 40,000 distinct CDR3 sequences, approximately 4.2% of them found once; the top ten carry approximately 2.2%. This clonotype was seen a few times. Germline V gene sequence: CDR1 SGHTA, CDR2 FQGNSA. The V gene lost 1 base and the J gene lost 6 bases, with 11 bases spanning the gap. The CDR3 has 14 residues. This chain connects TRBV7-2 to TRBJ2-3; TRBD2 might be the D (6 bases). Material for sequencing was PBMCs. The clonotype comes from a young man with multiple sclerosis. This CDR3 reads CASSLVPEGDTQYF. The CDR3 DNA reads as TGTGCCAGCAGCTTAGTTCCGGAGGGGGATACGCAGTATTTT.